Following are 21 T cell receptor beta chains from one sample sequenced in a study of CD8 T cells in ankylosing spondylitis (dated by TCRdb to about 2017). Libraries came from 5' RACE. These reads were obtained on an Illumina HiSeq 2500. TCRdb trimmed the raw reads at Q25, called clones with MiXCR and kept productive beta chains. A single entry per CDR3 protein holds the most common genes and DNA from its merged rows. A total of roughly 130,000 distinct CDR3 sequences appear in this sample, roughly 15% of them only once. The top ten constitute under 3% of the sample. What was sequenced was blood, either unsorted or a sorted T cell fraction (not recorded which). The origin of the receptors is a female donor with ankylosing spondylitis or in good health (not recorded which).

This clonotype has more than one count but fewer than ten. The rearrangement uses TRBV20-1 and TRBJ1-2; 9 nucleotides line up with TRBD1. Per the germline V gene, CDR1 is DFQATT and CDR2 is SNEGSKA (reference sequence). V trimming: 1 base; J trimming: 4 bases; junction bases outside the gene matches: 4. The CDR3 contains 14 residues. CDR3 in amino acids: CSARAATGGYGYTF. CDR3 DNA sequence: TGCAGTGCTAGAGCCGCGACAGGGGGCTATGGCTACACCTTC.

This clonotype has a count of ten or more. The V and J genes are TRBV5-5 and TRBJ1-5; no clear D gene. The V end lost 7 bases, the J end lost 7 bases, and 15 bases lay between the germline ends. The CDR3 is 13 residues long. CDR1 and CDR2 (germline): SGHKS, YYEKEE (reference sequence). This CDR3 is CASGPGLMQPQHF. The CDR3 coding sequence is TGTGCCAGCGGCCCAGGACTTATGCAGCCCCAGCATTTT.

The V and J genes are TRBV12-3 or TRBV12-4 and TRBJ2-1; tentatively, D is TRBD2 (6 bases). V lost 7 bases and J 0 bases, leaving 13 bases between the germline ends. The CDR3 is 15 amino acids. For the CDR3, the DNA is TGTGCCAGCATTACCGCGGGAAGCTCCTACAATGAGCAGTTCTTC. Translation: CASITAGSSYNEQFF.

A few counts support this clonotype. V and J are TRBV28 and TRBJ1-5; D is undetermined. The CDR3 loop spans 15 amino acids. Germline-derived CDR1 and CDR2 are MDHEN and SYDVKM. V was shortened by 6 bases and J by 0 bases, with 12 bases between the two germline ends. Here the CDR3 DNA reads TGTGCCAGCAGACCCGACAAGACTAGCAATCAGCCCCAGCATTTT. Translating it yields CASRPDKTSNQPQHF.

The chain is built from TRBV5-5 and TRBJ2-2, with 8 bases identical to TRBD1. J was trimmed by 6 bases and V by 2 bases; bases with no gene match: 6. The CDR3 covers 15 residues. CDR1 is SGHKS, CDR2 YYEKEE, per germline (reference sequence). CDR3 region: CASSLRTGIAGELFF. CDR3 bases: TGTGCCAGCAGCTTAAGGACAGGGATCGCCGGGGAGCTGTTTTTT. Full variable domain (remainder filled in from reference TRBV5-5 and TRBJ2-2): DAGVTQSPTHLIKTRGQQVTLRCSPISGHKSVSWYQQVLGQGPQFIFQYYEKEERGRGNFPDRFSARQFPNYSSELNVNALLLGDSALYLCASSLRTGIAGELFFGEGSRLTVL.

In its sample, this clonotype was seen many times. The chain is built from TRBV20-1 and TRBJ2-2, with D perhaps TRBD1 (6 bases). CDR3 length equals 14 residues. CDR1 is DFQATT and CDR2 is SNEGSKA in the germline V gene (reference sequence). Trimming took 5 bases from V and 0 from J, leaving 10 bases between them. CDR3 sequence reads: CSAPDSANTGELFF. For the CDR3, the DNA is TGCAGTGCTCCGGACAGCGCGAACACCGGGGAGCTGTTTTTT.

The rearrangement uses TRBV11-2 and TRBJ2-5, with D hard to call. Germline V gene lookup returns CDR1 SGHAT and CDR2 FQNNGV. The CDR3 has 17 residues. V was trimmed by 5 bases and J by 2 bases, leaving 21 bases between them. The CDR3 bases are TGTGCCAGCAGCCCGGTTACGGTTTTCGGCACACAAGAGACCCAGTACTTC. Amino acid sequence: CASSPVTVFGTQETQYF.

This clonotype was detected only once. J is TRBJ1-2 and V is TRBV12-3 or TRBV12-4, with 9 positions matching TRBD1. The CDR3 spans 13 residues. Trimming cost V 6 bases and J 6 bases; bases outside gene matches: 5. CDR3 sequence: CASRPTGGDGYTF. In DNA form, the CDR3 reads TGTGCCAGCAGGCCTACAGGGGGCGATGGCTACACCTTC.

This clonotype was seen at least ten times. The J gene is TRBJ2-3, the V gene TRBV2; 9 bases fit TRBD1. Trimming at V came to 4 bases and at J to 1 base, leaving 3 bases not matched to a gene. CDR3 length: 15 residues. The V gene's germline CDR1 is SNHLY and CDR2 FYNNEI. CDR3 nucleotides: TGTGCCAGCAGTGGACAGGGGGATCGCACAGATACGCAGTATTTT. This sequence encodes CASSGQGDRTDTQYF.

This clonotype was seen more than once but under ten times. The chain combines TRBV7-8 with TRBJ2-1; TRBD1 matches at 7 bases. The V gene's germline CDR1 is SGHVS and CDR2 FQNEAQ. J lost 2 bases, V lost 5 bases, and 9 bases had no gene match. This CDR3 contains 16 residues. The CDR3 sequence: CASSQRQGTTYNEQFF. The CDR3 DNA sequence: TGTGCCAGCAGCCAACGACAGGGAACCACCTACAATGAGCAGTTCTTC.

This chain's CDR3 is CASSSIGEQYF. The CDR3 nucleotides are TGTGCCAGCTCATCGATTGGCGAGCAGTACTTC. V is TRBV18 and J is TRBJ2-7; D remains unclear. CDR1 KGHSH and CDR2 LQKENI come from the germline V gene. The CDR3 consists of 11 residues. V was pared by 5 bases and J by 6 bases, with 8 bases between.

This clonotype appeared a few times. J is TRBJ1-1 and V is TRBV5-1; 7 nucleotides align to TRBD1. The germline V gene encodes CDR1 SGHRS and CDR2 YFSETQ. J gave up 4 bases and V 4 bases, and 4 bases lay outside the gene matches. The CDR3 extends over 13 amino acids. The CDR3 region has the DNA TGCGCCAGCAGCGCCGGGACAGCCACTGAAGCTTTCTTT. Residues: CASSAGTATEAFF.

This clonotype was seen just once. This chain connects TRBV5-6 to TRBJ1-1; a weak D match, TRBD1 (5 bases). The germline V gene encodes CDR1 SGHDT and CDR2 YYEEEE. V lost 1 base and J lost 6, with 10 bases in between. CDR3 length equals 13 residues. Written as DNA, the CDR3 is TGTGCCAGCAGCTTGCAGGGACTACCTGAAGCTTTCTTT. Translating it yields CASSLQGLPEAFF.

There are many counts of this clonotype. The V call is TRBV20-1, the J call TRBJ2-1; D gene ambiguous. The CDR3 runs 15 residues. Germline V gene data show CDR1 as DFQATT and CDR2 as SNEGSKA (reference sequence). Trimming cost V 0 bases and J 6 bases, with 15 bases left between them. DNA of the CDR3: TGCAGTGCTAGAGATAGTGGTGTGATGGGCAATGAGCAGTTCTTC. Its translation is CSARDSGVMGNEQFF.

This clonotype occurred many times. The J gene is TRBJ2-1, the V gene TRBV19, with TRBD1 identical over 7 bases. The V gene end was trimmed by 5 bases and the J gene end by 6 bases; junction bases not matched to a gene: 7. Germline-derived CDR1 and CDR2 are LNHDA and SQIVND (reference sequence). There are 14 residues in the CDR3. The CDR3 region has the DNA TGTGCCAGTAGTGGACAGGCTCTGTTCAATGAGCAGTTCTTC. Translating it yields CASSGQALFNEQFF. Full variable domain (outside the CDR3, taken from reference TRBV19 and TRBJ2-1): DGGITQSPKYLFRKEGQNVTLSCEQNLNHDAMYWYRQDPGQGLRLIYYSQIVNDFQKGDIAEGYSVSREKKESFPLTVTSAQKNPTAFYLCASSGQALFNEQFFGPGTRLTVL.

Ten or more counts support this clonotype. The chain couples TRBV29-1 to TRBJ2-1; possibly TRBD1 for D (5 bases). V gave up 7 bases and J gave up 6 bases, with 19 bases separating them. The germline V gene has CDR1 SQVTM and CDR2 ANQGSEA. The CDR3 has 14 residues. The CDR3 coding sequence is TGCAGCGCATTAGACAGCATGCGTTCCAATGAGCAGTTCTTC. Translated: CSALDSMRSNEQFF.

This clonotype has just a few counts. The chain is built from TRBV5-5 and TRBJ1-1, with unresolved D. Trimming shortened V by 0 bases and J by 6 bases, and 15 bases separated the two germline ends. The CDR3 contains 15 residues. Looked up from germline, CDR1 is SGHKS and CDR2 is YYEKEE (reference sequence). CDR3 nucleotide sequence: TGTGCCAGCAGCTTGGGGGCCCGACTAGTATCTGAAGCTTTCTTT. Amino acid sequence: CASSLGARLVSEAFF.

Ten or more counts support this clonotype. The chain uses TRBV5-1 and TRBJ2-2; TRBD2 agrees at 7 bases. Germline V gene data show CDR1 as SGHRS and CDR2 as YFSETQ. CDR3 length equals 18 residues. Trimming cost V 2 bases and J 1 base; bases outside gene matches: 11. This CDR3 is CASSFEFRASGNTGELFF. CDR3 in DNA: TGCGCCAGCAGCTTTGAGTTTAGGGCTAGCGGGAACACCGGGGAGCTGTTTTTT.

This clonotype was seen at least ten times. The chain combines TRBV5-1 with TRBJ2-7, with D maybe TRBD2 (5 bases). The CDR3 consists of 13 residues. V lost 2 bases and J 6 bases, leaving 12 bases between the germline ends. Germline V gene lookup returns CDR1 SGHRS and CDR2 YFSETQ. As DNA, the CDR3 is TGCGCCAGCAGCTTCCTGGGAGCCTCCGAGCAGTACTTC. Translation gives CASSFLGASEQYF.

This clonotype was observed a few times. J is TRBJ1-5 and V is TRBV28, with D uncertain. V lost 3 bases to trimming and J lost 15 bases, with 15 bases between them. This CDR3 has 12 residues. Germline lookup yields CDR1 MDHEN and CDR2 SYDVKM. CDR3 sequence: CASSFDGSSWHF. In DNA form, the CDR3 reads TGTGCCAGCAGTTTCGACGGATCTTCTTGGCATTTT.

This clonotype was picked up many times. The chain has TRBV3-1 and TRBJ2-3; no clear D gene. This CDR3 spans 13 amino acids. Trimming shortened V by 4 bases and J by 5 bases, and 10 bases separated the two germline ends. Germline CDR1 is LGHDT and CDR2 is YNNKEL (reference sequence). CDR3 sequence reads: CASSLLEVDTQYF. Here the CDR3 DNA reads TGTGCCAGCAGCCTGTTAGAGGTAGATACGCAGTATTTT.